The 31 T cell receptor beta chains reported below all come from one sample, sequenced in a study of shared clonotypes between healthy human individuals. CD45RO negativity and positive selection for CCR7 defined naive CD8 cells, a population that excluded terminally differentiated effector memory CD45RA+ cells. Assay: immunoSEQ multiplex PCR; the TCRdb copy retains only in-frame clones and omits some. Found here are millions of clones, about 95% of them singletons; the top ten hold roughly 1%. Sequences were obtained from naive CD8+ T cells sorted from blood. The receptor set was obtained from a man aged 18 to 35 in good health.

The V gene is TRBV19, the J gene TRBJ2-1, with TRBD2 matching over 7 bases. The J segment lost 6 bases and the V segment lost 1 base, leaving 6 bases of the junction unmatched. The CDR3 has 15 residues. Germline CDR1 LNHDA, CDR2 SQIVND (reference sequence). Written as DNA, the CDR3 is TGTGCCAGTAGTATAGCGGGAGGAGAGGCCAATGAGCAGTTCTTC. It translates to CASSIAGGEANEQFF.

The chain is built from TRBV4-1 and TRBJ2-3; D is possibly TRBD1 or TRBD2 (5 bases each). Germline V CDR1 and CDR2: MGHRA, YSYEKL. V was pared by 3 bases and J by 2 bases, with 15 bases between. This CDR3 is built from 16 residues. The CDR3: CASSQLGTEITDTQYF. The DNA for the CDR3 is TGCGCCAGCAGCCAGCTCGGGACGGAGATCACAGATACGCAGTATTTT.

J is TRBJ2-5 and V is TRBV6-5; 11 bases line up with TRBD1. The end of the DNA aligns better with TRBJ2-7, so the J call may be wrong. The CDR3 has 14 residues. CDR1 MNHEY and CDR2 SVGAGI come from the germline V gene. Here the CDR3 reads CASRGTGGTYEQYF. CDR3 nucleotides: TGTGCCAGCAGGGGGACAGGGGGGACCTACGAGCAGTACTTC.

This chain connects TRBV30 to TRBJ1-1; D is possibly TRBD1 (6 bases). The CDR3 spans 14 residues. The V end was cut by 0 bases, the J end by 6 bases, with 14 bases between. Germline-derived CDR1 and CDR2 are GTSNPN and SVGIG (reference sequence). DNA of the CDR3: TGTGCCTGGAGTGTAGGGCAGGGGTCCGCTGAAGCTTTCTTT. This translates into CAWSVGQGSAEAFF.

This clone was found once. The V and J genes are TRBV19 and TRBJ2-7; unclear D gene. Trimming took off 5 bases at V and 4 bases at J, with 15 bases between the two ends. Germline V CDR1 and CDR2: LNHDA, SQIVND (reference sequence). The CDR3 has 14 amino acids. The CDR3 nucleotides read TGTGCCAGTAGTCCGGACCCTACACTATACGAGCAGTACTTC. Amino acid sequence: CASSPDPTLYEQYF.

Here the CDR3 DNA reads TGTGCCAGCATCGGGACAGGGGGCACGAACGAGCAGTACTTC. It yields the protein CASIGTGGTNEQYF. The chain is built from TRBV5-5 and TRBJ2-7; 12 bases line up with TRBD1. The CDR3 is 14 amino acids. Germline CDR1 reads SGHKS; CDR2 reads YYEKEE (reference sequence). The junction had 6 bases not matched to a gene; V was cut back by 6 bases and J by 5 bases.

The V and J genes are TRBV7-8 and TRBJ2-1, with D unresolved. V was pared by 2 bases and J by 6 bases, with 5 bases between. CDR1 SGHVS and CDR2 FQNEAQ come from the germline V gene. This CDR3 is built from 12 residues. Here the CDR3 DNA reads TGTGCCAGCAGCTTAATAAGCAATGAGCAGTTCTTC. Translating it yields CASSLISNEQFF.

With respect to this clone: The sample contains more than one DNA sequence encoding this CDR3. The chain links TRBV11-2 to TRBJ2-5; no clear D gene. Germline V gives CDR1 SGHAT, CDR2 FQNNGV. Deletions cut 5 bases from V and 5 bases from J, with 6 bases between. This CDR3 contains 11 residues. CDR3 amino acids: CASSQGETQYF. CDR3 sequence (DNA): TGTGCCAGCAGCCAAGGGGAGACCCAGTACTTC.

This clone was detected only once. The genes are TRBV9 and TRBJ1-1; the match to TRBD1 covers 9 bases. The CDR3 loop spans 15 amino acids. The germline gives CDR1 SGDLS, CDR2 YYNGEE. Germline trimming cut 4 bases from V and 4 bases from J; bases unmatched to any gene: 8. The CDR3 here is CASSPWTGEATEAFF. The CDR3 coding sequence is TGTGCCAGCAGCCCTTGGACAGGGGAGGCCACTGAAGCTTTCTTT.

About this clone itself: Other nucleotide sequences in the sample specify the same CDR3. The chain couples TRBV30 to TRBJ2-5, with 7 positions matching TRBD2. Germline values: CDR1 GTSNPN, CDR2 SVGIG (reference sequence). Trimming cost V 3 bases and J 2 bases; bases outside gene matches: 3. The CDR3 consists of 13 residues. The CDR3 bases are TGTGCCTGGAGCCTCGGGGGGCAAGAGACCCAGTACTTC. Translating gives CAWSLGGQETQYF.

This CDR3 is CASSVLAGGDGYTF. Written as DNA, the CDR3 is TGTGCCAGCAGCGTATTGGCAGGGGGCGATGGCTACACCTTC. V and J are TRBV9 and TRBJ1-2; 8 bases align to TRBD1. There are 14 residues in the CDR3. The trim removed 1 base at V and 6 bases at J, leaving 5 bases unmatched. Germline CDR1 and CDR2: SGDLS and YYNGEE. Using reference TRBV9 and TRBJ1-2 for the parts outside the CDR3, the full variable domain is DSGVTQTPKHLITATGQRVTLRCSPRSGDLSVYWYQQSLDQGLQFLIQYYNGEERAKGNILERFSAQQFPDLHSELNLSSLELGDSALYFCASSVLAGGDGYTFGSGTRLTVV.

Turning to this clone: The sample contains more than one DNA sequence encoding this CDR3. This rearrangement joins TRBV5-1 to TRBJ2-3; D is uncertain. Trimming removed 1 base at V and 3 bases at J, with 3 bases between. CDR1 SGHRS and CDR2 YFSETQ come from the germline V gene. The CDR3 spans 12 residues. CDR3 sequence: CASSLNTDTQYF. The CDR3 bases are TGCGCCAGCAGCTTGAATACAGATACGCAGTATTTT.

The chain combines TRBV13 with TRBJ1-1; the D gene is possibly TRBD1 (6 bases). CDR3 length: 15 residues. Germline CDR1 is PRHDT and CDR2 is FYEKMQ (reference sequence). The V end lost 5 bases, the J end lost 3 bases, and 16 bases lay between the germline ends. The CDR3 sequence is CASSPTGAGDTEAFF. CDR3 in DNA: TGTGCCAGCAGCCCTACGGGGGCGGGGGACACTGAAGCTTTCTTT.

This clone was observed a single time. V gene TRBV4-1 combines with J gene TRBJ2-7, with D uncertain. V lost 2 bases and J lost 4, with 9 bases in between. Germline lookup yields CDR1 MGHRA and CDR2 YSYEKL. This CDR3 spans 13 amino acids. As DNA, the CDR3 is TGCGCCAGCAGCCAAAAATCCTCTTACGAGCAGTACTTC. This translates into CASSQKSSYEQYF.

The CDR3 DNA reads as TGCGCCAGCAGCCAGATTCTAGGTGGAAACACCATATATTTT. Its translation is CASSQILGGNTIYF. The V gene is TRBV4-3, the J gene TRBJ1-3; the D is unclear. With 3 bases removed from V and 3 bases from J, the gap between germline ends came to 9 bases. Germline V CDR1 and CDR2: LGHNA, YSLEER. The CDR3 is 14 residues long.

This sequence joins TRBV15 and TRBJ2-2; D possibly corresponds to TRBD2 (5 bases). V was shortened by 4 bases and J by 3 bases, with 12 bases between the two germline ends. The CDR3 runs 15 residues. The V gene's germline CDR1 is LNHNV and CDR2 YYDKDF (reference sequence). The CDR3 sequence is CATSMGLRDTGELFF. The CDR3 bases are TGTGCCACCAGCATGGGATTGAGGGACACCGGGGAGCTGTTTTTT.

The table lists this clone with a few counts. Other DNA sequences in this sample translate to the same CDR3. The chain links TRBV11-2 to TRBJ2-7; D unclear. Trimming pared 1 base from V and 1 base from J, leaving 2 bases between. CDR3 length equals 12 residues. The germline gives CDR1 SGHAT, CDR2 FQNNGV. The CDR3 nucleotides read TGTGCCAGCAGCTTAGGGTCCTACGAGCAGTACTTC. This codes for CASSLGSYEQYF.

This rearrangement joins TRBV5-6 to TRBJ1-1, with 7 positions matching TRBD1. In germline, CDR1 is SGHDT, CDR2 YYEEEE. The trim removed 4 bases at V and 1 base at J, leaving 7 bases unmatched. This CDR3 is built from 15 residues. The CDR3 spells CASSLSGTANTEAFF. The CDR3 DNA reads as TGTGCCAGCAGCCTGAGTGGGACAGCGAACACTGAAGCTTTCTTT.

The chain employs TRBV7-2 and TRBJ2-7; possible D gene TRBD1, 6 bases. From germline, CDR1 is SGHTA and CDR2 FQGNSA. V lost 4 bases to trimming and J lost 0 bases, with 10 bases between them. The CDR3 has 14 residues. In DNA, the CDR3 is TGTGCCAGCAGCTACCGACAGGCCTCCTACGAGCAGTACTTC. It encodes CASSYRQASYEQYF.

This rearrangement joins TRBV10-3 to TRBJ2-1; 8 nucleotides agree with TRBD1. J lost 5 bases, V lost 11 bases, and 11 bases had no gene match. The germline CDR1 and CDR2 sequences are ENHRY and SYGVKD. The CDR3 loop spans 14 amino acids. This CDR3 reads CAATGGNRDNEQFF. The CDR3 nucleotides are TGTGCCGCTACAGGGGGAAATCGTGACAATGAGCAGTTCTTC.

Notes on this clone: The sample contains more than one DNA sequence encoding this CDR3. CDR3 in amino acids: CASSITGGDEKLFF. As DNA, the CDR3 is TGTGCCAGCAGTATCACAGGGGGGGATGAAAAACTGTTTTTT. The gene calls are TRBV6-6 and TRBJ1-4; 8 bases are shared with TRBD1. The CDR3 runs to 14 residues. Germline values: CDR1 MNHNY, CDR2 SVGAGI (reference sequence). V trimming: 5 bases; J trimming: 6 bases; junction bases outside the gene matches: 5.

This chain joins TRBV7-2 and TRBJ2-3; D might be TRBD2 (5 bases). Trimming removed 11 bases at V and 1 base at J, with 19 bases between. The CDR3 contains 15 residues. Per germline, CDR1 SGHTA and CDR2 FQGNSA. The CDR3 DNA reads TGTGCCTCTTGCTGCCCGGGATCTCGCACAGATACGCAGTATTTT. Its protein is CASCCPGSRTDTQYF.

This chain connects TRBV13 to TRBJ2-5; maybe TRBD2 (5 bases). V lost 2 bases, J lost 2 bases, and 9 bases lay in between. Germline CDR1 and CDR2: PRHDT and FYEKMQ (reference sequence). The CDR3 is 14 residues long. In DNA, the CDR3 is TGTGCCAGCAGCTTACGTAGCGTACAAGAGACCCAGTACTTC. Translated, it gives CASSLRSVQETQYF.

This rearrangement joins TRBV7-6 to TRBJ2-7; D is tentatively TRBD1 or TRBD2 (5 bases each). The ends were cut back, 4 bases at V and 4 bases at J, with 17 bases in the middle. From germline, CDR1 is SGHVS and CDR2 FNYEAQ. The CDR3 consists of 15 residues. DNA of the CDR3: TGTGCCAGCAGCTCAGAGCCGGGGCCGGTTTACGAGCAGTACTTC. It encodes CASSSEPGPVYEQYF.

This clone has a single count. The genes are TRBV7-9 and TRBJ1-1, with TRBD1 as a possible D gene (5 bases). V was clipped by 0 bases and J by 2 bases, with 10 bases between them. This CDR3 has 15 amino acids. Per the germline V gene, CDR1 is SEHNR and CDR2 is FQNEAQ (reference sequence). The CDR3 nucleotides read TGTGCCAGCAGCTTAGCGGAGGGGCCTAACACTGAAGCTTTCTTT. Protein product: CASSLAEGPNTEAFF.

V gene TRBV27 combines with J gene TRBJ2-1; D unresolved. Trimming left V 9 bases short and J 2 bases short, with 8 bases between. The germline V gene has CDR1 MNHEY and CDR2 SMNVEV (reference sequence). The CDR3 is made up of 12 amino acids. The CDR3 DNA reads TGTGCCAGTGGTGGGCCCTACAATGAGCAGTTCTTC. Amino acids: CASGGPYNEQFF.

This sequence joins TRBV13 and TRBJ2-3; 9 bases map to TRBD2. After removal of 1 base from V and 5 bases from J, the junction contained 10 bases not matched to a gene. The germline V gene encodes CDR1 PRHDT and CDR2 FYEKMQ (reference sequence). The CDR3 runs 17 residues. The CDR3 protein is CASSLALSGRIQDTQYF. Written as DNA, the CDR3 is TGTGCCAGCAGCTTAGCTCTTAGCGGGAGAATTCAAGATACGCAGTATTTT.

This chain connects TRBV27 to TRBJ2-7; D unresolved. The germline gives CDR1 MNHEY, CDR2 SMNVEV (reference sequence). The CDR3 extends over 14 amino acids. The V gene lost 0 bases and the J gene lost 5 bases, with 11 bases spanning the gap. The CDR3, as DNA: TGTGCCAGCAGTTTATCATGGGCCGCCCACGAGCAGTACTTC. Protein product: CASSLSWAAHEQYF.

The chain recombines TRBV5-1 with TRBJ2-7; D might be TRBD1 or TRBD2, each matching 5 bases. Germline V gene lookup returns CDR1 SGHRS and CDR2 YFSETQ. The V and J ends lost 0 bases and 3 bases respectively, with 22 bases between them. This CDR3 has 18 residues. CDR3 in DNA: TGCGCCAGCAGCTTGGGAACGGCCACCGGGACCGCGATCTACGAGCAGTACTTC. Translation: CASSLGTATGTAIYEQYF.

This sequence joins TRBV5-6 and TRBJ2-5; 9 positions match TRBD1. With 4 bases clipped from V and 2 bases from J, the junction kept 6 bases outside the gene matches. The germline CDR1 and CDR2 sequences are SGHDT and YYEEEE. The CDR3 is 15 residues long. As DNA, the CDR3 is TGTGCCAGCAGCCCAGGGACAGGGTTACAAGAGACCCAGTACTTC. This sequence encodes CASSPGTGLQETQYF. The whole variable domain, filled in from reference TRBV5-6 and TRBJ2-5, reads DAGVTQSPTHLIKTRGQQVTLRCSPKSGHDTVSWYQQALGQGPQFIFQYYEEEERQRGNFPDRFSGHQFPNYSSELNVNALLLGDSALYLCASSPGTGLQETQYFGPGTRLLVL.

In regard to this clone: Additional DNA sequences in this sample encode the identical CDR3. CDR3 residues: CASGSYEQFF. DNA of the CDR3: TGTGCCAGCGGGTCTTATGAGCAGTTCTTC. The chain recombines TRBV6-5 with TRBJ2-1; D is ambiguous. This CDR3 has 10 residues. Trimming stripped 8 bases from V and 8 bases from J, with 7 bases between. Germline CDR1 is MNHEY and CDR2 is SVGAGI.